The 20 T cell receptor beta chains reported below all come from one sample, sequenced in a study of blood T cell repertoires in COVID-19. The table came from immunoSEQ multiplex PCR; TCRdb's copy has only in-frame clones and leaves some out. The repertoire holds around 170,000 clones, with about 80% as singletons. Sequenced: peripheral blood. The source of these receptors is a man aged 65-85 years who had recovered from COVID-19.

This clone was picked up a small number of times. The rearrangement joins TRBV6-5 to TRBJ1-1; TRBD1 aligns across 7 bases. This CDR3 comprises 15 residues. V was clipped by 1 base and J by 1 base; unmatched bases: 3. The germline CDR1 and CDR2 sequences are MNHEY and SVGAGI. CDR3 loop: CASSYFGTENTEAFF. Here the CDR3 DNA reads TGTGCCAGCAGTTACTTCGGGACAGAGAACACTGAAGCTTTCTTT.

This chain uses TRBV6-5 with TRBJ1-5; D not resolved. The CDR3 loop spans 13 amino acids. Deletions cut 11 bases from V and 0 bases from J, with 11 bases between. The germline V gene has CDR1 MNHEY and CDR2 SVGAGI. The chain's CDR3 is CAGGGYSNQPQHF. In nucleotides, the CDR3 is TGTGCCGGAGGAGGTTATAGCAATCAGCCCCAGCATTTT.

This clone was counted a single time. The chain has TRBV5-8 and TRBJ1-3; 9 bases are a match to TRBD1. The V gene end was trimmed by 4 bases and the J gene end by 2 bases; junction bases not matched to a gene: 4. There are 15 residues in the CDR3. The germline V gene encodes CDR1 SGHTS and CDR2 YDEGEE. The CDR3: CASSRDRVPGNTIYF. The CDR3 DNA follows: TGTGCCAGCAGCCGGGACAGGGTCCCTGGAAACACCATATATTTT.

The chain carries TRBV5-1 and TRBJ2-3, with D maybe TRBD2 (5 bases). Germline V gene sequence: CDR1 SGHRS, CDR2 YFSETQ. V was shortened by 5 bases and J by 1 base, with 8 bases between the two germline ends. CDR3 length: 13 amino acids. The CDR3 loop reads CASRVSGTDTQYF. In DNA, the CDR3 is TGCGCCAGCAGAGTTAGCGGCACAGATACGCAGTATTTT.

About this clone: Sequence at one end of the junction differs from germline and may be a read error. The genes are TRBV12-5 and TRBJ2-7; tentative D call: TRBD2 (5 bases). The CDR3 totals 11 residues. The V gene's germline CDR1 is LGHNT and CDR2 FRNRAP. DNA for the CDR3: TGTGCTAGTGGTTTCGAAGAGGGAGTCAGCTTC. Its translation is CASGFEEGVSF.

CDR3 loop: CASSLNLGTVEAFF. CDR3 in DNA: TGTGCCAGCAGCCTCAACCTCGGGACAGTTGAAGCTTTCTTT. This chain joins TRBV11-2 and TRBJ1-1, with 7 bases fitting TRBD1. Looked up from germline, CDR1 is SGHAT and CDR2 is FQNNGV. Trimming took 5 bases from V and 7 from J; bases not matched to a gene: 10. The CDR3 has 14 amino acids.

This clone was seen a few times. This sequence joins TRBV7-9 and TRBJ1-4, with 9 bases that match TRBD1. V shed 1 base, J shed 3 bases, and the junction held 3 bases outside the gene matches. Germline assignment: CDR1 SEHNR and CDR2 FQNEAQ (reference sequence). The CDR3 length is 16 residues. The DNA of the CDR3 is TGTGCCAGCAGCTTAGGGGACAGGGCATCTAATGAAAAACTGTTTTTT. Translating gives CASSLGDRASNEKLFF.

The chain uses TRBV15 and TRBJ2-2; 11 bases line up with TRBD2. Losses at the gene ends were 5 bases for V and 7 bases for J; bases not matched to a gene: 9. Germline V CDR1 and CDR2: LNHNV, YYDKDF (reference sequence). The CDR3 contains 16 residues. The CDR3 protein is CATSFGGTSGGGELFF. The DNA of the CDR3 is TGTGCCACCAGCTTCGGGGGGACTAGCGGAGGCGGGGAGCTGTTTTTT.

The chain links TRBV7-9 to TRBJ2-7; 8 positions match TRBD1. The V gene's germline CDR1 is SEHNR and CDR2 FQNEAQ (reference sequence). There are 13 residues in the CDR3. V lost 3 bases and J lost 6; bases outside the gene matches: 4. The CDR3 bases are TGTGCCAGCAGCTTCGGACAGGGAGGCGAGCAGTACTTC. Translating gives CASSFGQGGEQYF. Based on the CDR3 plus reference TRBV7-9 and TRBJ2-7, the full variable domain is DTGVSQNPRHKITKRGQNVTFRCDPISEHNRLYWYRQTLGQGPEFLTYFQNEAQLEKSRLLSDRFSAERPKGSFSTLEIQRTEQGDSAMYLCASSFGQGGEQYFGPGTRLTVT.

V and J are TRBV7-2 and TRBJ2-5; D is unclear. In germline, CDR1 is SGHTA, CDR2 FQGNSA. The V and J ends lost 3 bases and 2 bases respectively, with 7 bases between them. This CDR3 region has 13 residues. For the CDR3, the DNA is TGTGCCAGCAGCTTTTCGACTCAAGAGACCCAGTACTTC. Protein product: CASSFSTQETQYF.

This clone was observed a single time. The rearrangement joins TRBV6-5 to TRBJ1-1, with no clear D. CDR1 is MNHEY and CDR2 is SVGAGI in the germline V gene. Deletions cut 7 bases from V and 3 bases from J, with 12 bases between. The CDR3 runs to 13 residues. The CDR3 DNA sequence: TGTGCCAGCACGGGGTTCTGGGACACTGAAGCTTTCTTT. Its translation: CASTGFWDTEAFF.

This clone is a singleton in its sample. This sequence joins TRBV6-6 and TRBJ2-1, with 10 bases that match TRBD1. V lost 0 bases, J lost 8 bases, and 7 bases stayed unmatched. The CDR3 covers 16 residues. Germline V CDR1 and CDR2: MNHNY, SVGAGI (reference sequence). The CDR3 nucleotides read TGTGCCAGCAGTTACTCGGGGACAGGGGATCCCGATGAGCAGTTCTTC. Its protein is CASSYSGTGDPDEQFF.

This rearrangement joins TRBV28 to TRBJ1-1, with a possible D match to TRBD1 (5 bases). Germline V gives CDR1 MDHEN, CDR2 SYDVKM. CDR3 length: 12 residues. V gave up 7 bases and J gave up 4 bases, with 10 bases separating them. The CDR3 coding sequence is TGTGCCAGCACGTCAAGGGGCACTGAAGCTTTCTTT. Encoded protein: CASTSRGTEAFF.

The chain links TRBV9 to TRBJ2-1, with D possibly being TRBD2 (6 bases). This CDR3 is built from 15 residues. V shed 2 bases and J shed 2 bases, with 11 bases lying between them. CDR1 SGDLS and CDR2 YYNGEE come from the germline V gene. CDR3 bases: TGTGCCAGCAGCGTTCGACTAGGGCCCTACAATGAGCAGTTCTTC. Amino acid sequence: CASSVRLGPYNEQFF.

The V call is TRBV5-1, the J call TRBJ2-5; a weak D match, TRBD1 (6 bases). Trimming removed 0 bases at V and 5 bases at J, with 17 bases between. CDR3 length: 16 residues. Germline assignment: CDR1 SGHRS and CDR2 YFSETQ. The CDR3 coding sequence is TGCGCCAGCAGCTTGGAAATGGCAGGGGCGGGTGAGACCCAGTACTTC. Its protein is CASSLEMAGAGETQYF.

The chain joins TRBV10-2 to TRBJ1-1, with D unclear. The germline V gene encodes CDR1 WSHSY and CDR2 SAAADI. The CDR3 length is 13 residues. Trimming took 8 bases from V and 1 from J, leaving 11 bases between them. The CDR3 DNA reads TGCGCCAGCGTCGACATACCGAACACTGAAGCTTTCTTT. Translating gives CASVDIPNTEAFF.

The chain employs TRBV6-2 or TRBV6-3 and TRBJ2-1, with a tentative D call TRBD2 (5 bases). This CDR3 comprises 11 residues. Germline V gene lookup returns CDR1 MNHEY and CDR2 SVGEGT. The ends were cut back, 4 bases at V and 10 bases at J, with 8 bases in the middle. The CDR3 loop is CASSWRGEQFF. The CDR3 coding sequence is TGTGCCAGCAGTTGGCGAGGGGAGCAGTTCTTC.

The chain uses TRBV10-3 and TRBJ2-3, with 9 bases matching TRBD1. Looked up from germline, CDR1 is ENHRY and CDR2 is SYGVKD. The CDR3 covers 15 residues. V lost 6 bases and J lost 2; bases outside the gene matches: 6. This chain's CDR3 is CAIREGTGNTDTQYF. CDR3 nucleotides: TGTGCCATCAGGGAGGGGACAGGGAACACAGATACGCAGTATTTT.

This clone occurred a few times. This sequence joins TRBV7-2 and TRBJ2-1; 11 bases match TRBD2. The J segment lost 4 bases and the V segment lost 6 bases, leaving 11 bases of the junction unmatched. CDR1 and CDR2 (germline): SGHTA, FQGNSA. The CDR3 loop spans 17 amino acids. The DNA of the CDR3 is TGTGCCAGCAGGGGTCCTCAGTCTAGCGGGAGGTACAATGAGCAGTTCTTC. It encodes CASRGPQSSGRYNEQFF.

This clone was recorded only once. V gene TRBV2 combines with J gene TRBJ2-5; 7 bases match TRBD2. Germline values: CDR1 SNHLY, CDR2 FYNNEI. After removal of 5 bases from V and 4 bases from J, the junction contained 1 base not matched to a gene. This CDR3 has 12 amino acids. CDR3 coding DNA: TGTGCCAGCAGTCAGCGGGGAGAGACCCAGTACTTC. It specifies CASSQRGETQYF.